Presented here are 17 T cell receptor beta chains from one specimen sequenced in a study of shared clonotypes between healthy human individuals. The assay was immunoSEQ multiplex PCR, and TCRdb's table has in-frame clones only and misses some. The data contain about 2.3 million clones, 93% of them singletons. The material sequenced was naive CD4+ T cells from PBMCs. Subset reported: CD45RA+ positively selected. These receptor sequences come from a man younger than 30 in good health. Some clones in this sample may be carry-over from other donors' samples.

This CDR3 is CASSQPGSGMGTEAFF. In nucleotides, the CDR3 is TGCGCCAGCAGCCAACCCGGTAGCGGGATGGGCACTGAAGCTTTCTTT. This sequence joins TRBV4-1 and TRBJ1-1; D gene ambiguous. The CDR3 has 16 residues. With 2 bases removed from V and 4 bases from J, the gap between germline ends came to 17 bases. Germline values: CDR1 MGHRA, CDR2 YSYEKL.

The chain is built from TRBV7-3 and TRBJ2-5, with TRBD2 matching over 12 bases. Germline loops: CDR1 SGHTA, CDR2 FQGTGA. This CDR3 has 17 residues. Trimming took 5 bases from V and 2 from J; bases not matched to a gene: 9. The CDR3 DNA sequence: TGTGCCAGCAGCCCTGGCATTGGGACTAGCGGGCAAGAGACCCAGTACTTC. It is translated as CASSPGIGTSGQETQYF. Using reference TRBV7-3 and TRBJ2-5 for the parts outside the CDR3, the full variable domain is GAGVSQTPSNKVTEKGKYVELRCDPISGHTALYWYRQSLGQGPEFLIYFQGTGAADDSGLPNDRFFAVRPEGSVSTLKIQRTERGDSAVYLCASSPGIGTSGQETQYFGPGTRLLVL.

The chain has TRBV18 and TRBJ1-1, with a weak D call TRBD1 (5 bases). Germline values: CDR1 KGHSH, CDR2 LQKENI. There are 14 residues in the CDR3. Between the trimmed V and J ends, which lost 5 bases and 4 bases, there was a span of 14 bases. In DNA form, the CDR3 reads TGTGCCAGCTCAGCGGGGGGGTGGAGCACTGAAGCTTTCTTT. This sequence encodes CASSAGGWSTEAFF.

J is TRBJ2-1 and V is TRBV21-1; the listed D gene, TRBD1, was not tested against the DNA. TRBV21-1 constitutes a pseudogene. This CDR3 is built from 13 residues. CDR3 in DNA: TGTGCCAGCAGCAAATTACCCAGGGTCGAGCAGTTCTTC. It codes for CASSKLPRVEQFF.

The rearrangement uses TRBV30 and TRBJ2-7; D gene ambiguous. V gave up 2 bases and J gave up 4 bases, with 12 bases separating them. Germline CDR1 reads GTSNPN; CDR2 reads SVGIG (reference sequence). This CDR3 has 13 amino acids. The DNA of the CDR3 is TGTGCCTGGAGTACTCAGGCCCCTTACGAGCAGTACTTC. It specifies CAWSTQAPYEQYF. Combining the CDR3 with reference TRBV30 and TRBJ2-7 gives the whole variable domain SQTIHQWPATLVQPVGSPLSLECTVEGTSNPNLYWYRQAAGRGLQLLFYSVGIGQISSEVPQNLSASRPQDRQFILSSKKLLLSDSGFYLCAWSTQAPYEQYFGPGTRLTVT.

This chain uses TRBV11-3 with TRBJ2-7; weak D call: TRBD2 (7 bases). Germline loops: CDR1 SGHNT, CDR2 YENEEA. The CDR3 length is 15 residues. Trimming shortened V by 5 bases and J by 4 bases, and 18 bases separated the two germline ends. This chain's CDR3 is CASSQGLAGEYEQYF. The CDR3 DNA is TGTGCCAGCAGCCAGGGGTTAGCGGGTGAATACGAGCAGTACTTC.

The gene calls are TRBV7-9 and TRBJ2-5; D remains unclear. CDR3 size: 14 residues. The V gene's germline CDR1 is SEHNR and CDR2 FQNEAQ (reference sequence). V gave up 2 bases and J gave up 4 bases, with 11 bases separating them. This CDR3 is CASSLPAQGETQYF. CDR3 in DNA: TGTGCCAGCAGCTTACCAGCGCAAGGAGAGACCCAGTACTTC.

This sequence joins TRBV5-4 and TRBJ2-5, with TRBD2 identical over 8 bases. CDR1 and CDR2 (germline): SGHNT, YYREEE (reference sequence). V was pared by 4 bases and J by 5 bases, with 10 bases of the junction left unmatched. This CDR3 has 15 residues. The CDR3 DNA is TGTGCCAGCAGCCCGGGACGGGGGGGCTCCGAGACCCAGTACTTC. Protein: CASSPGRGGSETQYF.

The CDR3 bases are TGTGCCAGCAGTCCCATGGGGCAGGGGGTTTCCTACGAGCAGTACTTC. As protein: CASSPMGQGVSYEQYF. The chain joins TRBV27 to TRBJ2-7; 7 bases are shared with TRBD1. This CDR3 has 16 amino acids. The germline gives CDR1 MNHEY, CDR2 SMNVEV (reference sequence). Trimming took 5 bases from V and 1 from J; bases not matched to a gene: 11.

The chain joins TRBV5-4 to TRBJ1-3, with D unresolved. CDR1 is SGHNT and CDR2 is YYREEE in the germline V gene (reference sequence). The CDR3 loop spans 16 amino acids. V shed 3 bases and J shed 0 bases, with 13 bases lying between them. This CDR3 is CASSSDTSYSGNTIYF. The CDR3 bases are TGTGCCAGCAGCTCAGATACGAGTTACTCTGGAAACACCATATATTTT.

The V call is TRBV7-8, the J call TRBJ2-7; D call uncertain. The CDR3 sequence is 11 residues long. Trimming cost V 2 bases and J 5 bases, with 4 bases left between them. Looked up from germline, CDR1 is SGHVS and CDR2 is FQNEAQ. CDR3 region: CASSLYDEQYF. The CDR3 coding sequence is TGTGCCAGCAGCTTATATGACGAGCAGTACTTC.

J is TRBJ2-1 and V is TRBV7-2; D unclear. V lost 4 bases to trimming and J lost 3 bases, with 7 bases between them. This CDR3 is built from 13 residues. CDR1 is SGHTA and CDR2 is FQGNSA in the germline V gene. The CDR3 DNA sequence: TGTGCCAGCAGCTCGGCTGTCTACAATGAGCAGTTCTTC. Amino acids: CASSSAVYNEQFF.

The chain is built from TRBV4-1 and TRBJ2-5; no definite D call. This CDR3 comprises 16 residues. Germline CDR1 is MGHRA and CDR2 is YSYEKL. V lost 1 base and J lost 3, with 15 bases in between. CDR3 DNA sequence: TGCGCCAGCAGCCAAGGACCCGGACGTACAGAAGAGACCCAGTACTTC. Translation: CASSQGPGRTEETQYF.

The V call is TRBV28, the J call TRBJ1-4; a weak D match, TRBD1 (6 bases). Trimming stripped 3 bases from V and 3 bases from J, with 11 bases between. The CDR3 covers 15 residues. Germline CDR1 and CDR2: MDHEN and SYDVKM. Here the CDR3 DNA reads TGTGCCAGCAGTTTGGGGGGGCCCTCTAATGAAAAACTGTTTTTT. This gives the protein CASSLGGPSNEKLFF.

V is TRBV30 and J is TRBJ1-3; 10 bases map to TRBD1. Germline V CDR1 and CDR2: GTSNPN, SVGIG (reference sequence). The ends lost 2 bases at V and 8 bases at J; junction bases unmatched: 6. CDR3 size: 14 residues. The CDR3: CAWSIDRGQDTIYF. As DNA, the CDR3 is TGTGCCTGGAGTATCGACAGGGGGCAAGACACCATATATTTT. The full variable domain, its missing parts supplied by reference TRBV30 and TRBJ1-3, is SQTIHQWPATLVQPVGSPLSLECTVEGTSNPNLYWYRQAAGRGLQLLFYSVGIGQISSEVPQNLSASRPQDRQFILSSKKLLLSDSGFYLCAWSIDRGQDTIYFGEGSWLTVV.

The chain employs TRBV5-1 and TRBJ2-4, with a tentative D call TRBD1 (6 bases). The CDR3 is 16 residues long. V dropped 1 base and J dropped 6 bases, with 17 bases sitting between them. Germline V gene sequence: CDR1 SGHRS, CDR2 YFSETQ. Here the CDR3 reads CASSLNRDGVANIQYF. The CDR3 DNA sequence: TGCGCCAGCAGCTTGAACAGGGACGGGGTCGCAAACATTCAGTACTTC. The complete variable domain, with remaining parts taken from reference TRBV5-1 and TRBJ2-4, reads KAGVTQTPRYLIKTRGQQVTLSCSPISGHRSVSWYQQTPGQGLQFLFEYFSETQRNKGNFPGRFSGRQFSNSRSEMNVSTLELGDSALYLCASSLNRDGVANIQYFGAGTRLSVL.

This chain links TRBV11-3 with TRBJ2-2, with 7 bases fitting TRBD2. Germline assignment: CDR1 SGHNT and CDR2 YENEEA. The CDR3 has 16 amino acids. V was pared by 5 bases and J by 2 bases, with 8 bases of the junction left unmatched. In DNA form, the CDR3 reads TGTGCCAGCAGCCCTAGCGGAGGGGTAAACACCGGGGAGCTGTTTTTT. It yields the protein CASSPSGGVNTGELFF. Using reference TRBV11-3 and TRBJ2-2 for the parts outside the CDR3, the full variable domain is EAGVVQSPRYKIIEKKQPVAFWCNPISGHNTLYWYLQNLGQGPELLIRYENEEAVDDSQLPKDRFSAERLKGVDSTLKIQPAELGDSAVYLCASSPSGGVNTGELFFGEGSRLTVL.